A selection of T cell receptor beta chains follows, all from one sample in a study of cytomegalovirus exposure and HLA in healthy donors. TCRdb's copy holds only in-frame clones and misses some; the assay was immunoSEQ multiplex PCR. The sample consists of approximately 97,000 clones, about 95% of them appearing once. The sequencing input was PBMCs. Receptors were obtained from a woman in her late teens or twenties in good health and CMV-seronegative. Each CDR3 is given with its conserved first and last residue. The D gene is left open where the match is weak. Rows give clone size only sometimes, using once, few, many, or a class for an expanded clone.

V	length	J	D	size	DNA	CDR3
TRBV27	16	TRBJ1-5	TRBD1	once	TGTGCCAGCAGTTACCTAGGGACAGGGGGAAATCAGCCCCAGCATTTT	CASSYLGTGGNQPQHF
TRBV18	13	TRBJ1-2	-	once	TGTGCCAGCTCACCAACAGGGTCCTATGGCTACACCTTC	CASSPTGSYGYTF
TRBV5-1	15	TRBJ2-1	TRBD2	-	TGCGCCAGCAGCGTTGGACTAGCGGACAACAATGAGCAGTTCTTC	CASSVGLADNNEQFF
TRBV29-1	12	TRBJ1-5	-	-	TGCAGCGTCGGGTATAGCAATCAGCCCCAGCATTTT	CSVGYSNQPQHF
TRBV9	15	TRBJ1-3	-	few	TGTGCCAGCAGCGGAGGAGGGGTACTCGGAAACACCATATATTTT	CASSGGGVLGNTIYF
TRBV5-4	16	TRBJ1-2	-	-	TGTGCCAGCAGCCCCGATTATCCGCCAGGGAACTATGGCTACACCTTC	CASSPDYPPGNYGYTF
TRBV29-1	13	TRBJ2-5	TRBD1	few	TGCAGCGTCGTGACAGGGTTTAGGGAGACCCAGTACTTC	CSVVTGFRETQYF
TRBV9	14	TRBJ2-3	-	-	TGTGCCAGCAGCGCGAACTCCCCTCTAGATACGCAGTATTTT	CASSANSPLDTQYF
TRBV4-1	15	TRBJ1-5	TRBD1	-	TGCGCCAGCAGCCAAGATCCCGCAGGGGGGCAGCCCCAGCATTTT	CASSQDPAGGQPQHF
TRBV9	15	TRBJ1-2	TRBD1	-	TGTGCCAGCAGCGGCCGGGACAGCTCTAACTATGGCTACACCTTC	CASSGRDSSNYGYTF
TRBV6-5	15	TRBJ1-6	-	-	TGTGCCAGCAGGAACCGGGGGAAGGATAATTCACCCCTCCACTTT	CASRNRGKDNSPLHF
TRBV18	14	TRBJ2-5	-	-	TGTGCCAGCTCACCGTCGTCGGAGCAAGAGACCCAGTACTTC	CASSPSSEQETQYF
TRBV19	13	TRBJ1-2	-	-	TGTGCCAGTAGTATCGGGGACACAGGGGGCTACACCTTC	CASSIGDTGGYTF
TRBV27	17	TRBJ2-3	TRBD2	once	TGTGCCAGCAGTTTGGATCTTCGGGGGGGCTACGGAGATACGCAGTATTTT	CASSLDLRGGYGDTQYF
TRBV2	15	TRBJ2-3	TRBD2	-	TGTGCCAGCAGTGGTAGCGGGAGTCGGAGAGATACGCAGTATTTT	CASSGSGSRRDTQYF
TRBV9	14	TRBJ1-5	-	-	TGTGCCAGCAGCGTAGCTGGACAGAATCAGCCCCAGCATTTT	CASSVAGQNQPQHF
TRBV10-3	16	TRBJ2-3	TRBD2	-	TGTGCCATCAGTGGGACTAGCGGGAGGGAGGGGGATACGCAGTATTTT	CAISGTSGREGDTQYF
TRBV7-9	14	TRBJ2-1	-	-	TGTGCCAGCAGCTCGCCCCCCAGCTACAATGAGCAGTTCTTC	CASSSPPSYNEQFF
TRBV5-6	16	TRBJ1-5	-	-	TGTGCCAGCAGCTTGGCCGGGGGAGGTAGCAATCAGCCCCAGCATTTT	CASSLAGGGSNQPQHF
TRBV28	10	TRBJ1-2	-	-	TGTGCCACGGGGGGCCGGGGCTACACCTTC	CATGGRGYTF
TRBV19	13	TRBJ2-3	-	-	TGTGCCAGTACAAACGGGTACACAGATACGCAGTATTTT	CASTNGYTDTQYF
TRBV18	18	TRBJ1-5	TRBD1	-	TGTGCCAGCTCACCCCCACGACAGGGCGAGTATAGCAATCAGCCCCAGCATTTT	CASSPPRQGEYSNQPQHF
TRBV10-3	14	TRBJ2-7	TRBD1	once	TGTGCCATCAGTGACAGCAGGGGGTTCTACGAGCAGTACTTC	CAISDSRGFYEQYF
TRBV6-1	12	TRBJ1-4	-	-	TGTGCCACCAAAACAGGATATGAAAAACTGTTTTTT	CATKTGYEKLFF
TRBV9	16	TRBJ2-7	TRBD1	-	TGTGCCAGCAGCGGACGTTCCGGGACAGGGGTACACGAGCAGTACTTC	CASSGRSGTGVHEQYF
TRBV4-2	19	TRBJ2-5	TRBD2	few	TGTGCCAGCAGCCAAGAAGGACTAGCGGGGGAACTAATGCAAGAGACCCAGTACTTC	CASSQEGLAGELMQETQYF
TRBV9	14	TRBJ1-2	-	-	TGTGCCAGCGGGGGCGCGGGCCCCAACTATGGCTACACCTTC	CASGGAGPNYGYTF
TRBV6-6	16	TRBJ1-2	TRBD1	-	TGTGCCAGCAGTTACTCAGAAGGGGGCATTAACTATGGCTACACCTTC	CASSYSEGGINYGYTF
TRBV7-6	13	TRBJ1-4	-	-	TGTGCCAGCAGCCCACAGGGAATTGAAAAACTGTTTTTT	CASSPQGIEKLFF
TRBV11-3	11	TRBJ2-5	-	-	TGTGCCAGCAGTCAACAAGAGACCCAGTACTTC	CASSQQETQYF
TRBV5-1	15	TRBJ2-3	-	-	TGCGCCAGCAGCTTGCCGAGGGGGAGCGCAGATACGCAGTATTTT	CASSLPRGSADTQYF
TRBV4-1	15	TRBJ1-1	-	-	TGCGCCAGCAGCCAAGGACGGGACATGATAGCAGAGGCTTTCTTT	CASSQGRDMIAEAFF
TRBV9	14	TRBJ2-6	-	-	TGTGCCAGCAGGCAGGGAACTGGGGCCAACGTCCTGACTTTC	CASRQGTGANVLTF
TRBV27	12	TRBJ2-1	TRBD1	-	TGTGCCGGGGGACAGGGGGCGGGTGAGCAGTTCTTC	CAGGQGAGEQFF
TRBV5-1	15	TRBJ1-4	TRBD1	-	TGCGCCAGCAGCTCCAGACAGGGTTTAAATGAAAAACTGTTTTTT	CASSSRQGLNEKLFF
TRBV30	12	TRBJ2-2	-	-	TGTGCCTGGAGATTAGGGGCCGGGGAGCTGTTTTTT	CAWRLGAGELFF
TRBV6-1	15	TRBJ2-7	-	-	TGTGCCAGCAGTGAAGCAGGGGCCCGTTCCTACGAGCAGTACTTC	CASSEAGARSYEQYF
TRBV5-4	16	TRBJ1-4	-	-	TGTGCCAGCAGCTTAACGCCGGGAACAACTAATGAAAAACTGTTTTTT	CASSLTPGTTNEKLFF
TRBV15	13	TRBJ1-2	TRBD1	-	TGTGCCACCAGCAGGGACAGGGTGGGTGGCTACACCTTC	CATSRDRVGGYTF
TRBV2	14	TRBJ2-5	TRBD2	-	TGTGCCAGCAGAAAGCGGGGGGGCCAAGAGACCCAGTACTTC	CASRKRGGQETQYF
TRBV5-1	14	TRBJ1-2	TRBD1	-	TGCGCCAGCAGCTCCACAGGGGAAAACTATGGCTACACCTTC	CASSSTGENYGYTF
TRBV5-1	15	TRBJ2-7	-	-	TGCGCCAGCAGCTTGGCTGGCGGCAGCGGAGGCGAGCAGTACTTC	CASSLAGGSGGEQYF
TRBV7-8	14	TRBJ2-5	TRBD2	-	TGTGCCAGCAGCGCTAGCGGCCGCGGGGAGACCCAGTACTTC	CASSASGRGETQYF
TRBV7-9	14	TRBJ1-2	-	-	TGTGCCAGCAGCTCCGGGGGGGGGTACTATGGCTACACCTTC	CASSSGGGYYGYTF
TRBV6-5	13	TRBJ1-2	-	-	TGTGCCAGCAGTCGATTTGAAGGGGATGGCTACACCTTC	CASSRFEGDGYTF
TRBV6-4	16	TRBJ2-6	TRBD1	once	TGTGCCAGCAGCGGGACAGGGGGCTCTGGGGCCAACGTCCTGACTTTC	CASSGTGGSGANVLTF
TRBV19	14	TRBJ2-1	TRBD2	-	TGTGCCAGTAGTATAGGCCTAGCGGGGACTGAGCAGTTCTTC	CASSIGLAGTEQFF
TRBV7-2	15	TRBJ1-3	TRBD1	-	TGTGCCAGCAGCTTAGACAGGGGGCCTGGAAACACCATATATTTT	CASSLDRGPGNTIYF
TRBV30	11	TRBJ2-1	-	-	TGTGCCTGGACTAGCGCCTATGAGCAGTTCTTC	CAWTSAYEQFF
TRBV5-4	15	TRBJ2-3	TRBD1	-	TGTGCCAGCAGCCTCGGACAGGGGGTAGTTGATACGCAGTATTTT	CASSLGQGVVDTQYF
TRBV7-6	14	TRBJ2-5	-	-	TGTGCTTTGGGAGACGGGAGTTCGTCAGAGACCCAGTACTTC	CALGDGSSSETQYF
TRBV9	14	TRBJ2-3	-	once	TGTGCCAGCAGCGTAGGCCGGGGCACAGATACGCAGTATTTT	CASSVGRGTDTQYF
TRBV2	15	TRBJ2-7	TRBD2	-	TGTGCCAGCAGGAACCCACTAGCGGGAGGGGGAGAGCAGTACTTC	CASRNPLAGGGEQYF
TRBV2	17	TRBJ2-2	-	-	TGTGCCAGCAGTGACCCCGAGGTTGGCGCCAACACCGGGGAGCTGTTTTTT	CASSDPEVGANTGELFF
TRBV7-2	16	TRBJ2-1	TRBD2	-	TGTGCCAGCAGCTTAGGCGCTAGCGGGGGGTCATATGAGCAGTTCTTC	CASSLGASGGSYEQFF
TRBV7-9	14	TRBJ1-2	-	few	TGTGCCAGCACCAATGGGAGGGCTAGGGCTGGCTACACCTTC	CASTNGRARAGYTF
TRBV28	15	TRBJ2-1	TRBD1	-	TGTGCCAGCAGTCTAGGTGACAGGGCCTACAATGAGCAGTTCTTC	CASSLGDRAYNEQFF
TRBV2	14	TRBJ2-2	TRBD2	-	TGTGCCAGGGGAGGGACTACCAACACCGGGGAGCTGTTTTTT	CARGGTTNTGELFF